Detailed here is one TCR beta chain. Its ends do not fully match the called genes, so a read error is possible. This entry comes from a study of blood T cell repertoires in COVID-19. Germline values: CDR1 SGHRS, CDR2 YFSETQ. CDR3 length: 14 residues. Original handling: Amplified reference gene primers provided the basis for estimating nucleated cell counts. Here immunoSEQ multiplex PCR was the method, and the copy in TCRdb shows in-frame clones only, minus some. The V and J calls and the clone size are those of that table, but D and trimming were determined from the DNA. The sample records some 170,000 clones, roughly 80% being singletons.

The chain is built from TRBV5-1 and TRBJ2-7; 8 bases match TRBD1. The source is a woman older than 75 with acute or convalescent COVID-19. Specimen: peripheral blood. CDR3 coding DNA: TGCGCCGGCAGCCATCGACAGGGGTTCTACGAGCAGTACTTC. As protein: CAGSHRQGFYEQYF.